The 13 T cell receptor beta chains in this list originate from one sample, sequenced in a study of cytomegalovirus exposure and HLA in healthy donors. The assay was immunoSEQ multiplex PCR, and TCRdb's table has in-frame clones only and misses some. This sample has some 79,000 clones, with around 94% found just once. Sequences were obtained from PBMCs. Receptor source: a woman aged 18-29 years in good health and CMV-seropositive.

The rearrangement joins TRBV10-2 to TRBJ1-4, with D tentatively TRBD1 (5 bases). This CDR3 region has 13 residues. Trimming stripped 7 bases from V and 8 bases from J, with 14 bases between. Germline CDR1 is WSHSY and CDR2 is SAAADI. In DNA form, the CDR3 reads TGCGCCAGCAAATCTAGGGGTATGGAAAAACTGTTTTTT. Translation gives CASKSRGMEKLFF.

This clone appeared a few times. J is TRBJ2-7 and V is TRBV27; the match to TRBD1 covers 12 bases. Germline V gives CDR1 MNHEY, CDR2 SMNVEV (reference sequence). V lost 6 bases to trimming and J lost 5 bases; unmatched junction nucleotides: 8. CDR3 size: 15 residues. For the CDR3, the DNA is TGTGCCAGCAGCCATCCGGGACAGGGGGCGGACGAGCAGTACTTC. Translation gives CASSHPGQGADEQYF.

The chain combines TRBV27 with TRBJ2-2, with 10 bases fitting TRBD1. The V and J ends lost 3 bases and 7 bases, in that order; junction bases with no gene match: 11. CDR3 length equals 17 residues. CDR1 MNHEY and CDR2 SMNVEV come from the germline V gene (reference sequence). CDR3 DNA: TGTGCCAGCAGTTTGTTTGAGGGACAGGGGAAGGGCGGGGAGCTGTTTTTT. Its translation: CASSLFEGQGKGGELFF.

This chain links TRBV19 with TRBJ2-5; 12 bases are shared with TRBD2. The germline V gene has CDR1 LNHDA and CDR2 SQIVND (reference sequence). This CDR3 contains 15 residues. J was trimmed by 6 bases and V by 9 bases; bases with no gene match: 11. Here the CDR3 DNA reads TGTGCCAGCAGCGGACTAGCGGGAATTGGGAAGACCCAGTACTTC. This encodes CASSGLAGIGKTQYF.

The chain combines TRBV19 with TRBJ1-1, with D uncertain. Germline V gene lookup returns CDR1 LNHDA and CDR2 SQIVND (reference sequence). V was cut by 4 bases and J by 0 bases, with 3 bases left in between. This CDR3 is 12 amino acids long. CDR3 sequence reads: CASSRVNTEAFF. Written as DNA, the CDR3 is TGTGCCAGTAGTAGAGTGAACACTGAAGCTTTCTTT. The full variable domain, its missing parts supplied by reference TRBV19 and TRBJ1-1, is DGGITQSPKYLFRKEGQNVTLSCEQNLNHDAMYWYRQDPGQGLRLIYYSQIVNDFQKGDIAEGYSVSREKKESFPLTVTSAQKNPTAFYLCASSRVNTEAFFGQGTRLTVV.

This clone was seen only once. The chain recombines TRBV27 with TRBJ1-2; 8 bases line up with TRBD1. The trim removed 3 bases at V and 8 bases at J, leaving 5 bases unmatched. The CDR3 runs to 13 residues. Germline CDR1 and CDR2: MNHEY and SMNVEV (reference sequence). The DNA of the CDR3 is TGTGCCAGCAGTTTCAGGGGGCAAGGGGGCTACACCTTC. It translates to CASSFRGQGGYTF.

The table lists this clone with a count of one. V usage is TRBV2 and J usage is TRBJ1-2; D remains ambiguous. The germline V and J ends were trimmed by 8 bases and 2 bases, with 6 bases remaining between them. The CDR3 extends over 11 amino acids. Germline V lookup: CDR1 SNHLY, CDR2 FYNNEI. CDR3 residues: CASAMNYGYTF. The CDR3 bases are TGTGCCAGCGCGATGAACTATGGCTACACCTTC.

This clone showed up just a few times. The chain has TRBV6-1 and TRBJ1-6, with D unresolved. Trimming took 0 bases from V and 14 from J, leaving 8 bases between them. Germline V gene sequence: CDR1 MNHNS, CDR2 SASEGT. The CDR3 has 12 amino acids. CDR3 nucleotide sequence: TGTGCCAGCAGTGAAGCTGGGCTGGCCCTCCACTTT. It codes for CASSEAGLALHF.

The V gene is TRBV5-1, the J gene TRBJ1-4; possible D gene TRBD1, 6 bases. This CDR3 has 14 amino acids. The V end lost 5 bases, the J end lost 6 bases, and 14 bases lay between the germline ends. The germline V gene has CDR1 SGHRS and CDR2 YFSETQ. DNA of the CDR3: TGCGCCAGCAGTCGAGGGGGGGCTTATGAAAAACTGTTTTTT. It is translated as CASSRGGAYEKLFF. Full variable domain (rest looked up from reference TRBV5-1 and TRBJ1-4): KAGVTQTPRYLIKTRGQQVTLSCSPISGHRSVSWYQQTPGQGLQFLFEYFSETQRNKGNFPGRFSGRQFSNSRSEMNVSTLELGDSALYLCASSRGGAYEKLFFGSGTQLSVL.

The table lists this clone with a count of one. The rearrangement uses TRBV9 and TRBJ2-3; 8 bases map to TRBD2. V lost 3 bases to trimming and J lost 6 bases; unmatched junction nucleotides: 6. Germline V lookup: CDR1 SGDLS, CDR2 YYNGEE. The CDR3 is 14 amino acids. CDR3 DNA: TGTGCCAGCAGCGCGCGGGAGGAGAGGGATACGCAGTATTTT. This sequence encodes CASSAREERDTQYF.

The V call is TRBV5-1, the J call TRBJ2-7, with 8 bases fitting TRBD1. Trimming cost V 5 bases and J 2 bases; bases outside gene matches: 12. The germline CDR1 and CDR2 sequences are SGHRS and YFSETQ. The CDR3 contains 16 residues. CDR3 in DNA: TGCGCCAGCAGGAGGACAGGGTCCGGGGTGGCCTACGAGCAGTACTTC. Translated: CASRRTGSGVAYEQYF. Variable domain in full (rest from reference TRBV5-1 and TRBJ2-7): KAGVTQTPRYLIKTRGQQVTLSCSPISGHRSVSWYQQTPGQGLQFLFEYFSETQRNKGNFPGRFSGRQFSNSRSEMNVSTLELGDSALYLCASRRTGSGVAYEQYFGPGTRLTVT.

The chain employs TRBV27 and TRBJ2-4; 10 bases are shared with TRBD1. Germline loops: CDR1 MNHEY, CDR2 SMNVEV (reference sequence). Trimming at V came to 6 bases and at J to 5 bases, leaving 10 bases not matched to a gene. The CDR3 has 16 residues. The CDR3 protein is CASSPGQGGAQNIQYF. In DNA form, the CDR3 reads TGTGCCAGCAGCCCAGGACAGGGGGGAGCTCAAAACATTCAGTACTTC.

V and J are TRBV5-1 and TRBJ1-1; D is unclear. Germline loops: CDR1 SGHRS, CDR2 YFSETQ. Trimming removed 0 bases from V and 1 base from J, with 7 bases in between. The CDR3 has 14 residues. The CDR3 loop reads CASSLVRENTEAFF. CDR3 nucleotide sequence: TGCGCCAGCAGCTTGGTCCGGGAGAACACTGAAGCTTTCTTT.